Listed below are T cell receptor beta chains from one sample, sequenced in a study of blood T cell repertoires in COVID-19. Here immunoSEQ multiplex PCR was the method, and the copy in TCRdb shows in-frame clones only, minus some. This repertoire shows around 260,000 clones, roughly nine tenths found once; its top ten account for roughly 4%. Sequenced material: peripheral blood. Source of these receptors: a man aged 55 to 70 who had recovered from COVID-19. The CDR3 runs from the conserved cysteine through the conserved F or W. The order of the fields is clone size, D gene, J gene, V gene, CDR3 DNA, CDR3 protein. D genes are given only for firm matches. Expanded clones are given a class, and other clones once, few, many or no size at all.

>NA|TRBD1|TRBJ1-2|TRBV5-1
TGCGCCAGCAGCCTCCCCGGACAGGGAGGGGAAGGCTACACCTTC
CASSLPGQGGEGYTF
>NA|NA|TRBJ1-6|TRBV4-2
TGTGCCAGCAGCCAACAACGGGAAATTAATTCACCCCTCCACTTT
CASSQQREINSPLHF
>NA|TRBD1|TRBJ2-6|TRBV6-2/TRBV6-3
TGTGCCAGCAGTTATCCCCTTACCGGGACAGGGGTCATCCCTGGGGCCAACGTCCTGACTTTC
CASSYPLTGTGVIPGANVLTF
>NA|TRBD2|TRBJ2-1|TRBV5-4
TGTGCCAGCAGCCGCCGAGGCGGGGGGGCCGGTGAGCAGTTCTTC
CASSRRGGGAGEQFF
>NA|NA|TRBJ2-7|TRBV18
TGTGCCAGCTCACCTGGGGCCCGCGATTTTTACGAGCAGTACTTC
CASSPGARDFYEQYF
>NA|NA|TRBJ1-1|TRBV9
TGTGCCAGCAGCGTATCGGGGCGTGGGAGGACTGAAGCTTTCTTT
CASSVSGRGRTEAFF
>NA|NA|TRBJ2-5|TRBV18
TGTGCCAGCTCACCCACCCTGCGGGGCCAAGAGACCCAGTACTTC
CASSPTLRGQETQYF
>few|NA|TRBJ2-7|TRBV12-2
TGTGCAAGTCGCTCCCTCCGACAGGGGACCTCCTACGAGCAGTACTTC
CASRSLRQGTSYEQYF
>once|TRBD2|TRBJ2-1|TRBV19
TGTGCCAGTAGCCGAGCGGGGGGGCCGGGTGAGCAGTTCTTC
CASSRAGGPGEQFF
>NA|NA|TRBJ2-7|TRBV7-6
TGTGCCAGCACCCCGAGGGGTTCGGGGGGCATATACGAGCAGTACTTC
CASTPRGSGGIYEQYF
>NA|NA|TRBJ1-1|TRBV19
TGTGCCAGTAGTATAGGACAGCTCAACACTGAAGCTTTCTTT
CASSIGQLNTEAFF
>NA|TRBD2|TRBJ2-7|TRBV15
TGTGCCACCAGCAGAGAAACTGGGACTAGCGGGGACCCCTACGAGCAGTACTTC
CATSRETGTSGDPYEQYF
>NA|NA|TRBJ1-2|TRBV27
TGTGCCAGCAGTTTATTGGGGGGGAACTATGGCTACACCTTC
CASSLLGGNYGYTF
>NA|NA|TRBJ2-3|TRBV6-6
TGTGCCAGCAGTCCACAACCCCTCCGGAGCACCAGCACAGATACGCAGTATTTT
CASSPQPLRSTSTDTQYF
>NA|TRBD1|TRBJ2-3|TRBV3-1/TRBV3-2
TGTGCCAGCAGCCAGGGGACAGCAGGGATTTTCGCAGATACGCAGTATTTT
CASSQGTAGIFADTQYF
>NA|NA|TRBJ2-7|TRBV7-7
TGTGCCAGCAGCACAGGACAGACCTACGAGCAGTACTTC
CASSTGQTYEQYF
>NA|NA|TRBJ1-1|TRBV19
TGTGCCAGTAGTATCTTTGCAGGGGTAGAGACTGAAGCTTTCTTT
CASSIFAGVETEAFF
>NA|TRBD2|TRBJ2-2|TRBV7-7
TGTGCCAGCAGGGAGACTAGCGGCGCGAACACCGGGGAGCTGTTTTTT
CASRETSGANTGELFF
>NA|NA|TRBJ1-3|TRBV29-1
TGCAGCGTTGCGGGCGGGAGCTCTGGAAACACCATATATTTT
CSVAGGSSGNTIYF
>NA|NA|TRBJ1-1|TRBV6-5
TGTGCCAGCAGTCCGGGACACCCAAGGGGGACTGAAGCTTTCTTT
CASSPGHPRGTEAFF
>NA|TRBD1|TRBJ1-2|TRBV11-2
TGTGCCAGCAGCTTAGCGCAGGGGGCATCGGGCTACACCTTC
CASSLAQGASGYTF
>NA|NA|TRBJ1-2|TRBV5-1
TGCGCCAGCAGGCTGGGCCTAAACTATGGCTACACCTTC
CASRLGLNYGYTF
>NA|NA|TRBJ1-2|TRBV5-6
TGTGCCAGCAGCTTACGGACATCGTCTTCTGTCGGTCCCACCTTC
CASSLRTSSSVGPTF
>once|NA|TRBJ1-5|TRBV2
TGTGCCAGCATGAGGAGTAATAGCAATCAGCCCCAGCATTTT
CASMRSNSNQPQHF
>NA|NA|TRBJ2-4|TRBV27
TGTGCCAGCAGTTCGACAGAGGCCAAAAACATTCAGTACTTC
CASSSTEAKNIQYF
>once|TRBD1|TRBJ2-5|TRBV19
TGTGCCAGTAGTATCCAGGGGACAGGGGGGGAGACCCAGTACTTC
CASSIQGTGGETQYF
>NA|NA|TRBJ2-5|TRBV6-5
TGTGCCAGCAGGAAAGAGGGGGATAGGGTAGAGACCCAGTACTTC
CASRKEGDRVETQYF
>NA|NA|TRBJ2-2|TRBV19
TGTGCCAGTCATGACAGAATCCCCACCGGGGAGCTGTTTTTT
CASHDRIPTGELFF
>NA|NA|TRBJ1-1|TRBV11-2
TGTGCCAGCAGCTTAGTCGGTATTGAAGCTTTCTTT
CASSLVGIEAFF
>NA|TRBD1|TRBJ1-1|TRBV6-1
TGTGCCAGCAGTGAGAGACAGGGGAGTGACACTGAAGCTTTCTTT
CASSERQGSDTEAFF
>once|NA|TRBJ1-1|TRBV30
TGTGCCCAAGAGGGAGGGAACACTGAAGCTTTCTTT
CAQEGGNTEAFF
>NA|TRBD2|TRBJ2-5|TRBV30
TGTGCCTGGAATTCGGGGGGTGGGAAGACCCAGTACTTC
CAWNSGGGKTQYF
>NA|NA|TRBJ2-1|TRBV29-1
TGCAGCGCCATAATTGACAGGAATGAGCAGTTCTTC
CSAIIDRNEQFF
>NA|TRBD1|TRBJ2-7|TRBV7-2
TGTGCCAGCAGCGTGGGACAGGGAAGCGAGCAGTACTTC
CASSVGQGSEQYF
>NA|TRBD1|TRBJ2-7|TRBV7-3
TGTGCCAGCAGCTTAGCACCGGGACAGGGCTCCTACGAGCAGTACTTC
CASSLAPGQGSYEQYF
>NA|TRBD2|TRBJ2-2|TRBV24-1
TGTGCCACCGGCGGGGGGCTGACCGGGGAGCTGTTTTTT
CATGGGLTGELFF
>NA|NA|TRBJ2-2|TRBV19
TGTGCCAGTAGACCCCGACAGGCCACCGGGGAGCTGTTTTTT
CASRPRQATGELFF
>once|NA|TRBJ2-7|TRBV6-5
TGTGCCAGCAGCCCAAAAAGATTTAGCGACGAGCAGTACTTC
CASSPKRFSDEQYF
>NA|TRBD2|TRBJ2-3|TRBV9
TGTGCCAGCAGCGAAAGACTAGCGGGGCCCACAGATACGCAGTATTTT
CASSERLAGPTDTQYF
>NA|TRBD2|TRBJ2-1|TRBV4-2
TGTGCCAGCAGCCAAGGTTTTAGTGGGGGGGTAGAGCAGTTCTTC
CASSQGFSGGVEQFF
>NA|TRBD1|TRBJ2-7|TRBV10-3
TGTGCCATCAGATACGGGGACAGGGTGCGGGACGAGCAGTACTTC
CAIRYGDRVRDEQYF